The rows below give T cell receptor beta chains drawn from one sample of a study of T cell responses to AZD1222 COVID-19 vaccine. TCRdb's table, derived via immunoSEQ multiplex PCR, lists solely in-frame clones and lacks some. Of over 150,000 clones listed, approximately 95% are singletons. The specimen comprised peripheral blood, sampled 28 days after the second AZD1222 dose. The receptors stem from an adult who received the AZD1222 COVID-19 vaccine. Each CDR3 is given with its conserved first and last residue. D genes are given only for firm matches. A clone size is listed for some rows: how often the clone was seen (once, few, many), or a class if it is expanded.

CDR3 protein	CDR3 DNA	clone size	D gene	CDR3 length	J gene	V gene
CASGTGWASPLHF	TGTGCCTCCGGGACAGGGTGGGCTTCACCCCTCCACTTT	.	TRBD1	13	TRBJ1-6	TRBV30
CSVKTMNTEAFF	TGCAGCGTTAAGACAATGAACACTGAAGCTTTCTTT	.	.	12	TRBJ1-1	TRBV29-1
CASSPYRGTTNEKLFF	TGTGCCAGCAGCCCATACCGGGGCACAACTAATGAAAAACTGTTTTTT	.	.	16	TRBJ1-4	TRBV14
CASSEAKDFDEQFF	TGTGCCAGCAGTGAAGCCAAGGATTTTGATGAGCAGTTCTTC	once	.	14	TRBJ2-1	TRBV6-1
CASKDVNGNTIYF	TGTGCCAGCAAAGACGTAAATGGAAACACCATATATTTT	once	.	13	TRBJ1-3	TRBV27
CASSEPGQINQPQHF	TGTGCCAGCAGTGAGCCGGGACAGATCAATCAGCCCCAGCATTTT	.	TRBD1	15	TRBJ1-5	TRBV28
CASSGGQGWTEAFF	TGTGCCAGCAGCGGGGGACAGGGGTGGACTGAAGCTTTCTTT	once	TRBD1	14	TRBJ1-1	TRBV7-2
CAISEQDGVSGYTF	TGTGCCATCAGTGAGCAGGACGGGGTTAGCGGCTACACCTTC	.	.	14	TRBJ1-2	TRBV10-3
CASSKASGGGGYTF	TGTGCCAGCAGCAAAGCGTCCGGGGGAGGCGGCTACACCTTC	.	.	14	TRBJ1-2	TRBV21-1
CASRPRRVKNTEAFF	TGTGCCAGCAGACCCAGACGGGTAAAAAACACTGAAGCTTTCTTT	.	.	15	TRBJ1-1	TRBV7-8
CASSLDGATQYF	TGTGCCAGCAGCTTAGACGGTGCGACCCAGTACTTC	.	.	12	TRBJ2-5	TRBV7-9
CASSESRTGNSGNTIYF	TGTGCCAGCAGCGAGTCCCGGACAGGGAACTCTGGAAACACCATATATTTT	.	TRBD1	17	TRBJ1-3	TRBV9
CASSQAGTVNEQFF	TGTGCCAGCAGCCAAGCCGGGACTGTGAATGAGCAGTTCTTC	.	.	14	TRBJ2-1	TRBV14